This T cell receptor (beta chain) was identified during a study of T cell responses to AZD1222 COVID-19 vaccine. Study-level points and caveats: In a largely white British group with more females than males, clonal diversity was possibly underestimated. Two AZD1222 doses significantly raised spike-specific TCR breadth and depth over controls. In all cases, repertoires were sampled only after the peak T cell response. The study identified only six AZD1222 recipients as seropositive at baseline.

V lost 4 bases to trimming and J lost 4 bases, with 16 bases between them. Per germline, CDR1 MNHEY and CDR2 SVGEGT. The CDR3 consists of 15 residues. Using immunoSEQ multiplex PCR, the repertoire was profiled, and TCRdb retains in-frame clones only, with some absent. The sample lists around 180,000 clones, 85% to 95% occurring once. As to this clone: As yet, its antigen is unknown.

Sequencing used peripheral blood, obtained 28 days after the second AZD1222 dose. This sequence joins TRBV6-2 or TRBV6-3 and TRBJ1-1, with D unclear. This TCR came from an adult who received the AZD1222 COVID-19 vaccine. This CDR3 reads CASSFGRLLGTEAFF. In DNA form, the CDR3 reads TGTGCCAGCAGTTTCGGCAGGCTCCTCGGCACTGAAGCTTTCTTT.